The 27 T cell receptor beta chains reported below all come from one sample, sequenced in a study of molecular identifiers for immune sequencing clone quantification. TCRdb processed the PCR reads anew with MiXCR; each CDR3 protein has one entry. This sample has about 330,000 distinct CDR3 sequences, with roughly 23% found just once. The sample was naive CD8+ T cells from blood, with Jurkat cell RNA spiked in. Indicated subset: FACS-sorted CD8+CD4-CCR7+CD45RA+ naive T cells. These receptors were obtained from a human donor in good health. Some libraries in this study had Jurkat cell RNA spiked in.

This clonotype was found a few times. The chain recombines TRBV20-1 with TRBJ2-1, with 9 bases lining up with TRBD2. The V gene end was trimmed by 4 bases and the J gene end by 9 bases; junction bases not matched to a gene: 13. CDR1 and CDR2 (germline): DFQATT, SNEGSKA (reference sequence). This CDR3 has 15 amino acids. The CDR3 here is CSAISGSGSRVEQFF. The CDR3 DNA reads as TGCAGTGCTATATCAGGTAGCGGGAGTCGTGTTGAGCAGTTCTTC.

This clonotype was picked up many times. The chain has TRBV4-3 and TRBJ2-5; possible D gene TRBD1, 5 bases. There are 13 residues in the CDR3. Trimming took off 0 bases at V and 9 bases at J, with 11 bases between the two ends. The germline V gene encodes CDR1 LGHNA and CDR2 YSLEER. The CDR3 is CASSQDTTASQYF. DNA of the CDR3: TGCGCCAGCAGCCAAGATACGACAGCCTCCCAGTACTTC.

The sample holds a few counts of this clonotype. The chain combines TRBV7-9 with TRBJ1-4, with 10 bases matching TRBD1. Germline lookup yields CDR1 SEHNR and CDR2 FQNEAQ (reference sequence). With 5 bases clipped from V and 2 bases from J, the junction kept 5 bases outside the gene matches. The CDR3 contains 16 residues. The chain's CDR3 is CASSRTGGNTNEKLFF. CDR3 coding DNA: TGTGCCAGCAGCCGGACAGGGGGTAATACTAATGAAAAACTGTTTTTT.

The J gene is TRBJ1-5, the V gene TRBV6-2 or TRBV6-3; no clear D. The CDR3 length is 13 residues. Trimming took 9 bases from V and 2 from J, leaving 11 bases between them. Germline V gives CDR1 MNHEY, CDR2 SVGEGT. The CDR3 coding sequence is TGTGCCAGTGAGCGGGGTCGCAATCAGCCCCAGCATTTT. This gives the protein CASERGRNQPQHF.

This rearrangement joins TRBV2 to TRBJ2-2; D is tentatively TRBD1 or TRBD2 (5 bases each). This CDR3 region has 17 residues. V dropped 10 bases and J dropped 4 bases, with 25 bases sitting between them. CDR1 is SNHLY, CDR2 FYNNEI, per germline. The CDR3 DNA follows: TGTGCCACCCGGTGGACAAGCGCGGAGGCGACCACCGGGGAGCTGTTTTTT. It codes for CATRWTSAEATTGELFF.

This sequence joins TRBV6-6 and TRBJ2-5, with 11 bases lining up with TRBD1. Losses at the gene ends were 2 bases for V and 7 bases for J; bases not matched to a gene: 9. CDR3 length: 16 amino acids. The germline CDR1 and CDR2 sequences are MNHNY and SVGAGI (reference sequence). CDR3 sequence (DNA): TGTGCCAGCAGTTACCGCTGGGACAGGGGGGAAGGGACCCAGTACTTC. It translates to CASSYRWDRGEGTQYF.

This clonotype was found many times. The V and J genes are TRBV28 and TRBJ1-2; D is uncertain. The length of the CDR3 is 15 residues. Trimming took 7 bases from V and 4 from J, leaving 19 bases between them. The germline gives CDR1 MDHEN, CDR2 SYDVKM. The CDR3 region is CASTWMTGSTYGYTF. The CDR3 nucleotides are TGTGCCAGCACCTGGATGACGGGGTCCACCTATGGCTACACCTTC.

This chain uses TRBV4-1 with TRBJ2-1, with TRBD2 as a possible D gene (6 bases). The CDR3 contains 15 residues. Germline lookup yields CDR1 MGHRA and CDR2 YSYEKL. Trimming took 4 bases from V and 8 from J, leaving 18 bases between them. CDR3 amino acids: CASSPGGISGDEQFF. The DNA for the CDR3 is TGCGCCAGCAGCCCGGGCGGGATTTCGGGCGATGAGCAGTTCTTC.

This clonotype was detected only a few times. The chain couples TRBV7-9 to TRBJ2-5; D is uncertain. This CDR3 region has 11 residues. Germline V gene sequence: CDR1 SEHNR, CDR2 FQNEAQ (reference sequence). Trimming pared 5 bases from V and 4 bases from J, leaving 5 bases between. The CDR3, as DNA: TGTGCCAGCAGCCGGAGAGAGACCCAGTACTTC. It encodes CASSRRETQYF. Looking up the rest from reference TRBV7-9 and TRBJ2-5 gives the full variable domain: DTGVSQNPRHKITKRGQNVTFRCDPISEHNRLYWYRQTLGQGPEFLTYFQNEAQLEKSRLLSDRFSAERPKGSFSTLEIQRTEQGDSAMYLCASSRRETQYFGPGTRLLVL.

V and J are TRBV27 and TRBJ2-5; perhaps TRBD1 as D (6 bases). V was trimmed by 5 bases and J by 1 base, leaving 14 bases between them. CDR1 and CDR2 from the germline V gene are MNHEY and SMNVEV (reference sequence). There are 15 residues in the CDR3. For the CDR3, the DNA is TGTGCCAGCAGTCCTCGGACAGCCTTCCAAGAGACCCAGTACTTC. Protein sequence: CASSPRTAFQETQYF.

The table lists this clonotype with a few counts. V and J are TRBV7-2 and TRBJ2-1; no clear D. The CDR3 has 15 amino acids. Looked up from germline, CDR1 is SGHTA and CDR2 is FQGNSA. V was clipped by 8 bases and J by 0 bases, with 14 bases between them. The CDR3 region has the DNA TGTGCCAGCTTAGGGCCCCAAATCTCCTACAATGAGCAGTTCTTC. Translating gives CASLGPQISYNEQFF.

This clonotype was recorded many times. The V gene is TRBV13, the J gene TRBJ1-1; D not certain. Trimming stripped 4 bases from V and 0 bases from J, with 6 bases between. Germline V gene lookup returns CDR1 PRHDT and CDR2 FYEKMQ (reference sequence). The CDR3 is 13 residues long. The CDR3 DNA is TGTGCCAGCAGCTCCTTCATGAACACTGAAGCTTTCTTT. Translation: CASSSFMNTEAFF. Supplemented by reference TRBV13 and TRBJ1-1, the full variable domain reads AAGVIQSPRHLIKEKRETATLKCYPIPRHDTVYWYQQGPGQDPQFLISFYEKMQSDKGSIPDRFSAQQFSDYHSELNMSSLELGDSALYFCASSSFMNTEAFFGQGTRLTVV.

The rearrangement uses TRBV11-3 and TRBJ2-1; 9 bases agree with TRBD2. CDR1 is SGHNT, CDR2 YENEEA, per germline. This CDR3 is built from 16 residues. The V and J ends lost 0 bases and 4 bases, in that order; junction bases with no gene match: 4. DNA of the CDR3: TGTGCCAGCAGCTTAGACCCTAGCGGGGAGTACAATGAGCAGTTCTTC. It specifies CASSLDPSGEYNEQFF.

This clonotype was found many times. The CDR3 nucleotides read TGTGCCAGCAGTTTACGGGAGGCACAAGAGACCCAGTACTTC. Translating gives CASSLREAQETQYF. The chain joins TRBV28 to TRBJ2-5; TRBD2 aligns across 7 bases. The CDR3 runs to 14 residues. With V trimmed by 2 bases and J by 2 bases, 2 bases remained unmatched. In germline, CDR1 is MDHEN, CDR2 SYDVKM.

Many counts were recorded for this clonotype. The genes are TRBV7-9 and TRBJ2-2; D gene unclear. V was trimmed by 4 bases and J by 6 bases, leaving 18 bases between them. Germline V CDR1 and CDR2: SEHNR, FQNEAQ (reference sequence). The length of the CDR3 is 16 residues. The CDR3 reads CASSSPPAGSAGELFF. CDR3 DNA sequence: TGTGCCAGCAGCTCGCCCCCGGCCGGGTCCGCCGGGGAGCTGTTTTTT.

This clonotype was recorded many times. V usage is TRBV12-3 or TRBV12-4 and J usage is TRBJ1-2; D uncertain. The CDR3 extends over 16 amino acids. The V and J ends lost 7 bases and 5 bases respectively, with 23 bases between them. The CDR3 loop is CASTVGSPLGEYGYTF. The CDR3 region has the DNA TGTGCCAGCACCGTCGGGAGTCCGTTAGGCGAGTATGGCTACACCTTC.

V is TRBV20-1 and J is TRBJ1-1; D remains unclear. Germline assignment: CDR1 DFQATT and CDR2 SNEGSKA (reference sequence). This CDR3 is built from 12 residues. CDR3 amino acids: CIPVTMITEAFF. Here the CDR3 DNA reads TGCATACCAGTTACGATGATCACTGAAGCTTTCTTT.

The chain is built from TRBV12-3 or TRBV12-4 and TRBJ2-7, with D tentatively TRBD1 (5 bases). Trimming took off 6 bases at V and 6 bases at J, with 15 bases between the two ends. The CDR3 has 13 amino acids. The CDR3 DNA is TGTGCCAGCAGCATTGCCAGGGCTCTCGAGCAGTACTTC. It codes for CASSIARALEQYF.

The genes are TRBV2 and TRBJ1-4; D gene unclear. This CDR3 has 14 amino acids. From germline, CDR1 is SNHLY and CDR2 FYNNEI. The germline V and J ends were trimmed by 3 bases and 0 bases, with 5 bases remaining between them. CDR3 sequence reads: CASSDRTTNEKLFF. The CDR3 bases are TGTGCCAGCAGTGACAGGACAACTAATGAAAAACTGTTTTTT. Using reference TRBV2 and TRBJ1-4 for the parts outside the CDR3, the full variable domain is EPEVTQTPSHQVTQMGQEVILRCVPISNHLYFYWYRQILGQKVEFLVSFYNNEISEKSEIFDDQFSVERPDGSNFTLKIRSTKLEDSAMYFCASSDRTTNEKLFFGSGTQLSVL.

The chain recombines TRBV12-3 or TRBV12-4 with TRBJ2-3, with a weak D call TRBD2 (5 bases). Trimming pared 3 bases from V and 0 bases from J, leaving 13 bases between. CDR3 length: 16 amino acids. The CDR3 DNA follows: TGTGCCAGCAGTTTTACCGAGGGCAGTAGCACAGATACGCAGTATTTT. Translating it yields CASSFTEGSSTDTQYF.

Of note for this clonotype: Possible read error: a much larger clone is one base away. The chain recombines TRBV5-1 with TRBJ2-7; 8 bases match TRBD1. Germline V gives CDR1 SGHRS, CDR2 YFSETQ. The CDR3 is 16 amino acids. J lost 4 bases, V lost 4 bases, and 13 bases had no gene match. As DNA, the CDR3 is TGCGCCAGCAGCCCTATCCAGGACAGGGATCGTTACGAGCAGTACTTC. It yields the protein CASSPIQDRDRYEQYF.

This clonotype showed up just a few times. The V and J genes are TRBV15 and TRBJ1-5, with 7 positions matching TRBD1. V lost 2 bases to trimming and J lost 5 bases; unmatched junction nucleotides: 6. Germline V gene sequence: CDR1 LNHNV, CDR2 YYDKDF (reference sequence). There are 15 residues in the CDR3. CDR3 in amino acids: CATSRQDRRDQPQHF. CDR3 DNA sequence: TGTGCCACCAGCAGACAGGACAGGCGCGATCAGCCCCAGCATTTT. The full variable domain, in which reference TRBV15 and TRBJ1-5 provide the parts outside the CDR3, is DAMVIQNPRYQVTQFGKPVTLSCSQTLNHNVMYWYQQKSSQAPKLLFHYYDKDFNNEADTPDNFQSRRPNTSFCFLDIRSPGLGDTAMYLCATSRQDRRDQPQHFGDGTRLSIL.

The V and J genes are TRBV12-3 or TRBV12-4 and TRBJ1-5; maybe TRBD1 (6 bases). The CDR3 covers 14 residues. V lost 5 bases, J lost 4 bases, and 12 bases lay in between. For the CDR3, the DNA is TGTGCCAGCAGTACCGGGACAACAAATCAGCCCCAGCATTTT. This encodes CASSTGTTNQPQHF.

This clonotype was detected a few times. This chain joins TRBV5-4 and TRBJ1-2, with TRBD1 matching over 7 bases. Germline trimming cut 5 bases from V and 2 bases from J; bases unmatched to any gene: 6. The CDR3 is 14 residues long. CDR1 and CDR2 from the germline V gene are SGHNT and YYREEE (reference sequence). CDR3 amino acids: CASSRKQGNYGYTF. CDR3 sequence (DNA): TGTGCCAGCAGTAGAAAACAGGGGAACTATGGCTACACCTTC.

This clonotype was seen only a few times. The rearrangement links TRBV6-5 to TRBJ1-5; D unresolved. Germline V gene data show CDR1 as MNHEY and CDR2 as SVGAGI. Trimming took 6 bases from V and 7 from J, leaving 16 bases between them. The CDR3 length is 14 residues. Written as DNA, the CDR3 is TGTGCCAGCAGCTCAACGGGAAGCCGGCAGCCCCAGCATTTT. Translation: CASSSTGSRQPQHF.

About this clonotype: This may come from a read error, since a much larger clone is one base off. The conserved final phenylalanine or tryptophan is absent from the CDR3, which likely points to a read error. This chain joins TRBV6-2 or TRBV6-3 and TRBJ2-7; no firm D call. The CDR3 spans 14 residues. Between the trimmed V and J ends, which lost 0 bases and 2 bases, there was a span of 8 bases. Germline V gene data show CDR1 as MNHEY and CDR2 as SVGEGT. The chain's CDR3 is CASSYSPGAYEQYI. CDR3 sequence (DNA): TGTGCCAGCAGTTACTCGCCGGGTGCCTACGAGCAGTACATC.

This clonotype was counted ten times or more. J is TRBJ2-2 and V is TRBV12-5; D call uncertain. This CDR3 has 12 residues. The germline gives CDR1 LGHNT, CDR2 FRNRAP. The V end was cut by 3 bases, the J end by 3 bases, with 2 bases between. The CDR3 DNA reads as TGTGCTAGTGGTTTTCACACCGGGGAGCTGTTTTTT. Translating gives CASGFHTGELFF.